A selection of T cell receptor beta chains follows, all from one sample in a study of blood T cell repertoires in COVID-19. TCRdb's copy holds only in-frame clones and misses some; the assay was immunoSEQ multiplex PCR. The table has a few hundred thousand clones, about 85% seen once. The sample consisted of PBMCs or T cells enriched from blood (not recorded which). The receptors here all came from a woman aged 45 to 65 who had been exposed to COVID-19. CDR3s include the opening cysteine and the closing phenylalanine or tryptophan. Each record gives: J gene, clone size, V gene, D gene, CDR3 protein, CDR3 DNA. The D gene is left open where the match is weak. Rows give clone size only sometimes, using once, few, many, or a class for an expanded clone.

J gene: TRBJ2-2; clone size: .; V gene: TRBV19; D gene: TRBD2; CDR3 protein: CASSIGALAGNTGELFF; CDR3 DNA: TGTGCCAGTAGTATAGGGGCACTAGCGGGGAACACCGGGGAGCTGTTTTTT
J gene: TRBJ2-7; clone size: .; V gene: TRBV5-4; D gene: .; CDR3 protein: CASSFAGSEQYF; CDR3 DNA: TGTGCCAGCAGCTTTGCGGGGAGCGAGCAGTACTTC
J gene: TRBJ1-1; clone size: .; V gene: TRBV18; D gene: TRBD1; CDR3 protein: CASSSKGADTEAFF; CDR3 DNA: TGTGCCAGCTCGTCGAAGGGGGCGGACACTGAAGCTTTCTTT
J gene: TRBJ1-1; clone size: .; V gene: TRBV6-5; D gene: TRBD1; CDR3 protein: CASSYGTGFEAFF; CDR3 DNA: TGTGCCAGCAGTTACGGGACAGGTTTTGAAGCTTTCTTT
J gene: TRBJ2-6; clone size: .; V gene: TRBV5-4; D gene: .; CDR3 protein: CASSLAKGMGANVLTF; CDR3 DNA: TGTGCCAGCAGCTTGGCCAAGGGGATGGGGGCCAACGTCCTGACTTTC
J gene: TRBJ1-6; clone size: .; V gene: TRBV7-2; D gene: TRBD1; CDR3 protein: CASSFIQGNGDSPLHF; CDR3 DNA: TGTGCCAGCAGCTTTATACAGGGGAACGGGGATTCACCCCTCCACTTT
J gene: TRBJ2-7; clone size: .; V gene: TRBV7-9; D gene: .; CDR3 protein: CASSLSNGVDEQYF; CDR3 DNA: TGTGCCAGCAGCTTATCCAACGGAGTAGACGAGCAGTACTTC
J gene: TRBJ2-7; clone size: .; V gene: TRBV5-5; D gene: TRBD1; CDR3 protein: CASSFETGGEQYF; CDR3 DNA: TGTGCCAGCAGCTTCGAGACAGGGGGCGAGCAGTACTTC
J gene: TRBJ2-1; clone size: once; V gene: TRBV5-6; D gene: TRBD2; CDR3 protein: CASSLVGQRGDNEQFF; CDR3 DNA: TGTGCCAGCAGCTTGGTCGGTCAGCGGGGGGACAATGAGCAGTTCTTC
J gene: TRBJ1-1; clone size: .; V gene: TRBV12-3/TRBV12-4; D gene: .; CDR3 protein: CASSSRTETEAFF; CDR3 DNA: TGTGCCAGCAGTTCGAGGACAGAAACTGAAGCTTTCTTT
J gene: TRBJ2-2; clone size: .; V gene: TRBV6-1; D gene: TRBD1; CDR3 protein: CASSELGTGSTGELFF; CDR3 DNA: TGTGCCAGCAGTGAACTCGGGACAGGGTCCACCGGGGAGCTGTTTTTT
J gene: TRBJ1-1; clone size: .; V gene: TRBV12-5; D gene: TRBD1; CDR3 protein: CASGLVVGTGRTEAFF; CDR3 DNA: TGTGCTAGTGGTTTGGTAGTGGGGACAGGGCGTACTGAAGCTTTCTTT
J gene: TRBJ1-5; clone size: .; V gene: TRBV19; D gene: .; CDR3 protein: CASSIQGVDNQPQHF; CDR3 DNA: TGTGCCAGTAGTATACAGGGCGTTGACAATCAGCCCCAGCATTTT
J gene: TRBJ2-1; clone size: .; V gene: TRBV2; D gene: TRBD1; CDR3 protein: CASMGQQYNEQFF; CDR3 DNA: TGTGCCAGCATGGGACAGCAATACAATGAGCAGTTCTTC
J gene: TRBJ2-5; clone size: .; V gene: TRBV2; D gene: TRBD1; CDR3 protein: CASSAGTTGARETQYF; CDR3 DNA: TGTGCCAGCAGCGCCGGGACGACAGGGGCGCGGGAGACCCAGTACTTC
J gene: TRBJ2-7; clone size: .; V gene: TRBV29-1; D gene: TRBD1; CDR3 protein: CSVVGQGHGEQYF; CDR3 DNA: TGCAGCGTTGTGGGACAGGGGCACGGCGAGCAGTACTTC
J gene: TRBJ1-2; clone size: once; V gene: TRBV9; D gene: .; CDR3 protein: CASSAGHRVGYGYTF; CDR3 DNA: TGTGCCAGCAGCGCGGGTCACAGGGTCGGCTATGGCTACACCTTC
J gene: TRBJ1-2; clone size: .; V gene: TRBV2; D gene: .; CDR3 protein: CASSEQRPERGYTF; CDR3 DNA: TGTGCCAGCAGTGAACAGCGTCCGGAGAGAGGCTACACCTTC
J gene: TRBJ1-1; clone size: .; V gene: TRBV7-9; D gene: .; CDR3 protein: CASSLGASWTEAFF; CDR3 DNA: TGTGCCAGCAGCTTAGGGGCGTCGTGGACTGAAGCTTTCTTT
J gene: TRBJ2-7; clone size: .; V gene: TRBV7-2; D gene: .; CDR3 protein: CASSPPGLGLKQYF; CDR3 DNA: TGTGCCAGCAGCCCCCCGGGACTTGGACTTAAGCAGTACTTC
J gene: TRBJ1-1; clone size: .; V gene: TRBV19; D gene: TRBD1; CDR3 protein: CASSLRTGRSPNTEAFF; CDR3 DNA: TGTGCCAGTAGTTTACGGACAGGGAGGAGTCCGAACACTGAAGCTTTCTTT
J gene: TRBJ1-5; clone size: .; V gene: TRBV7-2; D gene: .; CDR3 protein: CASSRPGGNQPQHF; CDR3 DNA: TGTGCCAGCAGCCGTCCGGGGGGCAATCAGCCCCAGCATTTT
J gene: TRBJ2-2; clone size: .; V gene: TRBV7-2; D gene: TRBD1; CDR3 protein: CASSLSGQGRSGELFF; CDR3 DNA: TGTGCCAGCAGCTTATCGGGACAGGGCCGCTCCGGGGAGCTGTTTTTT
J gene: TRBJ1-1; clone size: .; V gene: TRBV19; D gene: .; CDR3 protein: CASRDSLTEAFF; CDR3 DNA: TGTGCCAGCAGAGACAGCCTCACTGAAGCTTTCTTT
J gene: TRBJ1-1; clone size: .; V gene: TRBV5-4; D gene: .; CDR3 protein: CASSFYAGASITEAFF; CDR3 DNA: TGTGCCAGCAGCTTTTACGCAGGGGCCTCGATCACTGAAGCTTTCTTT
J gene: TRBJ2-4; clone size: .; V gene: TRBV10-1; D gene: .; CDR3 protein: CASSESSSLAKNIQYF; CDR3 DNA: TGCGCCAGCAGTGAGTCCTCGAGTCTAGCCAAAAACATTCAGTACTTC
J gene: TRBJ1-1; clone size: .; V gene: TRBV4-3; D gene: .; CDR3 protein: CASSQGRREAEAFF; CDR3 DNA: TGCGCCAGCAGCCAAGGGCGCAGGGAAGCTGAAGCTTTCTTT
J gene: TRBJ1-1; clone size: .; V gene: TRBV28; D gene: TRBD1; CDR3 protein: CASSDRDRALEAFF; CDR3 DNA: TGTGCCAGCAGTGACCGGGACAGGGCTCTTGAAGCTTTCTTT
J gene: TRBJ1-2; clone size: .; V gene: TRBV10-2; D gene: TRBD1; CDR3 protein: CASSAGQGFYGYTF; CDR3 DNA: TGCGCCAGCAGTGCGGGACAGGGCTTCTATGGCTACACCTTC
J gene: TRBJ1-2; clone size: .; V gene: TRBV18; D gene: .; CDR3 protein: CASSPQNGYTF; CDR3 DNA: TGTGCCAGCTCACCTCAGAATGGCTACACCTTC
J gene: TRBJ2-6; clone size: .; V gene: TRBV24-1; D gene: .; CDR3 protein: CATSAAGSVTGANVLTF; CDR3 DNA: TGTGCCACCAGTGCCGCGGGGTCGGTCACTGGGGCCAACGTCCTGACTTTC
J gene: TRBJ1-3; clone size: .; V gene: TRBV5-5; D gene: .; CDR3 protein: CASSLGRQAGNTIYF; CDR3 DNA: TGTGCCAGCAGCCTTGGCCGTCAGGCTGGAAACACCATATATTTT
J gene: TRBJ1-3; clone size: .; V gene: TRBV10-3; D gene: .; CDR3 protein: CASYRDLGNTIYF; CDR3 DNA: TGTGCCTCGTACAGAGACCTTGGAAACACCATATATTTT
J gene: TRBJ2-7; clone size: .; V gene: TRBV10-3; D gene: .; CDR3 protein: CAIRAGPSSREQYF; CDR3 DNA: TGTGCCATCAGAGCGGGTCCCTCTTCACGGGAGCAGTACTTC
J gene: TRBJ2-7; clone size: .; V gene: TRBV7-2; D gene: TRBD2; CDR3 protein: CASSFLAGPPYEQYF; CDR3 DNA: TGTGCCAGCAGCTTTCTAGCGGGGCCTCCCTACGAGCAGTACTTC
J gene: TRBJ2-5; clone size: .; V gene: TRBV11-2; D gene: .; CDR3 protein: CASTPGVGGGSRETQYF; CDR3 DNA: TGTGCCAGCACCCCGGGGGTGGGGGGTGGATCGAGAGAGACCCAGTACTTC
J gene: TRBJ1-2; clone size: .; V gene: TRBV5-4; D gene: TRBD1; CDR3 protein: CASSPWTGRNGYTF; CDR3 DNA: TGTGCCAGCAGCCCCTGGACAGGGCGCAATGGCTACACCTTC
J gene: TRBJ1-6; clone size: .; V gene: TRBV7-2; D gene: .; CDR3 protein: CASRPNDGEGATPLHF; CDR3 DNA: TGTGCCAGCAGACCCAATGATGGTGAAGGGGCGACACCCCTCCACTTT
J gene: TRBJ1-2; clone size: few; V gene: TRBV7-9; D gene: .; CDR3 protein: CASSPRAGNYGYTF; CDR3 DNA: TGTGCCAGCAGCCCGAGGGCGGGGAACTATGGCTACACCTTC
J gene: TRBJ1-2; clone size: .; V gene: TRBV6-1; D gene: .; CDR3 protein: CASSEASRPPGGYTF; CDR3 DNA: TGTGCCAGCAGTGAAGCTTCGAGACCCCCGGGAGGCTACACCTTC
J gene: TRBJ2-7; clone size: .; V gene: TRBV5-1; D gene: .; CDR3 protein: CASSPTTPGHTYEQYF; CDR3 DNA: TGCGCCAGCAGCCCAACTACCCCGGGACACACCTACGAGCAGTACTTC
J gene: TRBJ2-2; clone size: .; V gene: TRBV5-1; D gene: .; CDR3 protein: CASRLMTGNTGELFF; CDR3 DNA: TGCGCCAGCAGATTGATGACAGGGAACACCGGGGAGCTGTTTTTT
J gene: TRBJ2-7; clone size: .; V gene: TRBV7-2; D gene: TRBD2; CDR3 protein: CASSLGGTSGARDF; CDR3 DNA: TGTGCCAGCAGCTTAGGGGGAACTAGCGGGGCCCGGGACTTC
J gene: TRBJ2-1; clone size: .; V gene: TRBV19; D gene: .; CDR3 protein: CASSIGGGGNEQFF; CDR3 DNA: TGTGCCAGTAGTATAGGGGGGGGCGGCAATGAGCAGTTCTTC
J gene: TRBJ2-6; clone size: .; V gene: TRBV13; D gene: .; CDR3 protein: CASGPGNGANVLTF; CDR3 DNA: TGTGCCAGCGGGCCGGGGAATGGGGCCAACGTCCTGACTTTC
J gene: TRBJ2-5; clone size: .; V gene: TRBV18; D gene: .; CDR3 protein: CASSPRTLETQYF; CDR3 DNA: TGTGCCAGCTCACCACGTACTCTTGAGACCCAGTACTTC
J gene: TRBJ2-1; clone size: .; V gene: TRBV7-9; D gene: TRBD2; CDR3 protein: CASSLARGGSSYNEQFF; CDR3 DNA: TGTGCCAGCAGCTTAGCGCGCGGGGGGAGCTCCTACAATGAGCAGTTCTTC